Below are 16 T cell receptor beta chains sequenced from a single sample in a study of radiotherapy plus CTLA-4 blockade in lung cancer. The assay was immunoSEQ multiplex PCR, and TCRdb's table has in-frame clones only and misses some. Of 12,000 to 15,000 clones in the sample, 72% were seen once. Here the sequenced sample was peripheral blood, taken from a patient treated with radiotherapy plus ipilimumab. Receptors were obtained from a human donor with non-small cell lung cancer whose response to radiotherapy plus ipilimumab could not be evaluated.

The chain combines TRBV28 with TRBJ2-5, with 8 nucleotides matching TRBD1. The CDR3 is 14 residues long. V trimming: 5 bases; J trimming: 5 bases; junction bases outside the gene matches: 7. Germline CDR1 is MDHEN and CDR2 is SYDVKM. The CDR3 is CASSIAGGVETQYF. CDR3 nucleotide sequence: TGTGCCAGCAGTATCGCAGGGGGCGTGGAGACCCAGTACTTC.

V is TRBV7-2 and J is TRBJ1-3, with D perhaps matching TRBD1 (5 bases). This CDR3 spans 15 amino acids. Looked up from germline, CDR1 is SGHTA and CDR2 is FQGNSA. V was shortened by 5 bases and J by 2 bases, with 13 bases between the two germline ends. The CDR3 bases are TGTGCCAGCAGCCAGGCTTCAGGGACTGGAAACACCATATATTTT. It yields the protein CASSQASGTGNTIYF.

The chain uses TRBV11-2 and TRBJ2-2; a weak D match, TRBD1 (6 bases). CDR1 and CDR2 (germline): SGHAT, FQNNGV. The CDR3 has 13 residues. The ends were cut back, 5 bases at V and 6 bases at J, with 10 bases in the middle. CDR3 coding DNA: TGTGCCAGCAGCCTTCCAGGGGCCGGGGAGCTGTTTTTT. It translates to CASSLPGAGELFF.

The rearrangement joins TRBV7-3 to TRBJ1-1, with TRBD1 identical over 9 bases. After removal of 0 bases from V and 0 bases from J, the junction contained 5 bases not matched to a gene. This CDR3 has 17 amino acids. Per the germline V gene, CDR1 is SGHTA and CDR2 is FQGTGA. This CDR3 is CASSLTGTGYMNTEAFF. CDR3 DNA sequence: TGTGCCAGCAGCTTAACTGGGACAGGGTACATGAACACTGAAGCTTTCTTT.

The rearrangement joins TRBV19 to TRBJ2-2; D might be TRBD2 (6 bases). The CDR3 sequence is 14 residues long. Per germline, CDR1 LNHDA and CDR2 SQIVND (reference sequence). V gave up 3 bases and J gave up 6 bases, with 11 bases separating them. CDR3 nucleotide sequence: TGTGCCAGTAGTATGACTAGTACCGCCGGGGAGCTGTTTTTT. This sequence encodes CASSMTSTAGELFF.

The sample holds a few counts of this clone. The CDR3 bases are TGTGCCAGCAGCTTGTCAGGTCTTGGGACCCAGTACTTC. Protein: CASSLSGLGTQYF. The chain carries TRBV5-6 and TRBJ2-5; no clear D gene. The CDR3 spans 13 residues. V was clipped by 1 base and J by 7 bases, with 11 bases between them. CDR1 and CDR2 from the germline V gene are SGHDT and YYEEEE.

The CDR3 sequence is CASSQGSSYTF. CDR3 sequence (DNA): TGTGCCAGCAGCCAGGGCTCTAGCTACACCTTC. The rearrangement joins TRBV4-2 to TRBJ1-2, with D unclear. V was trimmed by 3 bases and J by 9 bases, leaving 8 bases between them. The germline gives CDR1 LGHNA, CDR2 YNFKEQ. This CDR3 region has 11 residues.

The chain combines TRBV19 with TRBJ1-2; TRBD1 aligns across 8 bases. V lost 4 bases to trimming and J lost 7 bases; unmatched junction nucleotides: 8. Germline V gives CDR1 LNHDA, CDR2 SQIVND (reference sequence). This CDR3 comprises 14 residues. The CDR3 region is CASSTPGQVIGYTF. DNA of the CDR3: TGTGCCAGTAGTACCCCGGGACAGGTTATTGGCTACACCTTC.

This clone was observed a few times. The chain is built from TRBV15 and TRBJ2-1; 7 bases line up with TRBD2. Germline loops: CDR1 LNHNV, CDR2 YYDKDF (reference sequence). V shed 0 bases and J 4 bases; nucleotides not matched to a gene: 3. The CDR3 has 15 residues. The CDR3 DNA reads TGTGCCACCAGCAGAGATACGGGGGGATACAATGAGCAGTTCTTC. Translating it yields CATSRDTGGYNEQFF.

This clone has only a few counts. The chain uses TRBV7-8 and TRBJ2-3, with 14 bases matching TRBD2. V was pared by 2 bases and J by 2 bases, with 9 bases of the junction left unmatched. The CDR3 consists of 19 residues. CDR1 SGHVS and CDR2 FQNEAQ come from the germline V gene. CDR3 in DNA: TGTGCCAGCAGCTTAAGGACTAGCGGGGGGCAACTCACCACAGATACGCAGTATTTT. It specifies CASSLRTSGGQLTTDTQYF.

The CDR3 loop is CASSPATGTVYGYTF. The DNA for the CDR3 is TGTGCCAGCAGCCCAGCGACCGGGACAGTTTATGGCTACACCTTC. The chain has TRBV5-5 and TRBJ1-2; the match to TRBD1 covers 7 bases. Germline CDR1 is SGHKS and CDR2 is YYEKEE (reference sequence). This CDR3 is 15 amino acids long. V shed 4 bases and J 5 bases; nucleotides not matched to a gene: 11.

This clone was found once. The chain uses TRBV5-4 and TRBJ1-1, with unresolved D. V was pared by 4 bases and J by 1 base, with 5 bases between. The CDR3 consists of 12 residues. Germline CDR1 reads SGHNT; CDR2 reads YYREEE (reference sequence). The CDR3 reads CASSQQNTEAFF. CDR3 nucleotide sequence: TGTGCCAGCAGCCAACAGAACACTGAAGCTTTCTTT.

The rearrangement uses TRBV10-3 and TRBJ2-7; 12 nucleotides align to TRBD2. CDR1 ENHRY and CDR2 SYGVKD come from the germline V gene. Germline trimming cut 5 bases from V and 4 bases from J; bases unmatched to any gene: 3. The CDR3 is made up of 14 amino acids. The CDR3 nucleotides read TGTGCCATCAGTACTAGCGGGGGGTCTTACGAGCAGTACTTC. Protein sequence: CAISTSGGSYEQYF.

This clone was observed a handful of times. The CDR3 reads CASSPGQVDTEAFF. CDR3 nucleotides: TGTGCCAGCTCACCGGGGCAGGTTGACACTGAAGCTTTCTTT. This rearrangement joins TRBV18 to TRBJ1-1, with a tentative D call TRBD1 (5 bases). The CDR3 has 14 residues. Germline CDR1 KGHSH, CDR2 LQKENI. V was cut by 3 bases and J by 3 bases, with 11 bases left in between.

This clone was observed a handful of times. In DNA form, the CDR3 reads TGTGCCTGGAAGATCCCGGACAGGGAGTATCAGCCCCAGCATTTT. Residues: CAWKIPDREYQPQHF. This chain connects TRBV30 to TRBJ1-5, with 8 bases that match TRBD1. Germline values: CDR1 GTSNPN, CDR2 SVGIG (reference sequence). J was trimmed by 5 bases and V by 4 bases; bases with no gene match: 10. The CDR3 has 15 amino acids.

V is TRBV6-4 and J is TRBJ2-3, with 7 bases fitting TRBD2. Germline V gene data show CDR1 as MRHNA and CDR2 as SNTAGT. The CDR3 loop spans 16 amino acids. Trimming took 2 bases from V and 1 from J; bases not matched to a gene: 6. CDR3 nucleotides: TGTGCCAGCAGTGACGCGGCGAGCGGGGGCACAGATACGCAGTATTTT. Translation gives CASSDAASGGTDTQYF.